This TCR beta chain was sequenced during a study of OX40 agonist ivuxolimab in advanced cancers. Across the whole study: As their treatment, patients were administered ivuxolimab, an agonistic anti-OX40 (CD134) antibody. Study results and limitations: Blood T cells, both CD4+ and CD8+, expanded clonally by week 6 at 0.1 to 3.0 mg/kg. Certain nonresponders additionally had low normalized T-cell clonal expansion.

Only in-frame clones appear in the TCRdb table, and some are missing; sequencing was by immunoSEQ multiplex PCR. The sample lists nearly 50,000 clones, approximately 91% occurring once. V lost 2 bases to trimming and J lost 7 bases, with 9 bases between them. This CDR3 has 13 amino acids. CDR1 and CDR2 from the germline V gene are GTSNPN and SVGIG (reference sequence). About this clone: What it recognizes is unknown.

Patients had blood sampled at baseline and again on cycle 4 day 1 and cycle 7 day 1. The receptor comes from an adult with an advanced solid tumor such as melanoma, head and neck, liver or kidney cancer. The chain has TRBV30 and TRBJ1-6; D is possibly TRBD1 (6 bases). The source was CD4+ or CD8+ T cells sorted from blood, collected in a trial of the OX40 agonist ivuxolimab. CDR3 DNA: TGTGCCTGGAGTTTGGACAGAAATTCACCCCTCCACTTT. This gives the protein CAWSLDRNSPLHF.